The following is a T cell receptor beta chain sequence with its context. This specimen belongs to a study of blood T cell repertoires in COVID-19. On the study more broadly: Sources were T cells, B-cell-depleted T cells, or PBMCs; the material itself was cDNA or gDNA.

Repertoires were generated with immunoSEQ multiplex PCR, while TCRdb's copy carries only in-frame clones and drops some. Of 250,000 to 350,000 clones in the sample, around 88% are singletons; the top ten hold over 2%. CDR3 length: 13 amino acids. The ends were cut back, 0 bases at V and 6 bases at J, with 11 bases in the middle. Germline assignment: CDR1 GTSNPN and CDR2 SVGIG (reference sequence). The sequence came from a woman in her twenties or thirties who had recovered from COVID-19. The rearrangement uses TRBV30 and TRBJ1-2, with D perhaps TRBD1 (6 bases). Sequencing was done on a sample of peripheral blood. The CDR3 DNA sequence: TGTGCCTGGAGTGTCGGACAGATCAATGGCTACACCTTC. Translation gives CAWSVGQINGYTF.